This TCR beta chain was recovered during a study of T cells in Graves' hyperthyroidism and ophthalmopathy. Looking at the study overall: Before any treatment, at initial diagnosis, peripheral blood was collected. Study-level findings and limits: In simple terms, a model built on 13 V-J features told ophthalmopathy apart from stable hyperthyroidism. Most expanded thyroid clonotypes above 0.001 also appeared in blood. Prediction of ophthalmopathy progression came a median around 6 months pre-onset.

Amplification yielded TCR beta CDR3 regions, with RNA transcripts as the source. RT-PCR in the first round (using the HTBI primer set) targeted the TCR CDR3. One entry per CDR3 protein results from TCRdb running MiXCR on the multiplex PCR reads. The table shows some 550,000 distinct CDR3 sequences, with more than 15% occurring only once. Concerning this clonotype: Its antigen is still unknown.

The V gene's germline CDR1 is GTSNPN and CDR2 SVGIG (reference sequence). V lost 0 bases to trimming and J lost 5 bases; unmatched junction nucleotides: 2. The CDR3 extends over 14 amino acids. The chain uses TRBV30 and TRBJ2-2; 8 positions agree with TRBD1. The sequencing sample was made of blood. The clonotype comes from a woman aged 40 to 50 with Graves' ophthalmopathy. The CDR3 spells CAWSVYRGTGELFF. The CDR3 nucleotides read TGTGCCTGGAGTGTATACAGGGGGACCGGGGAGCTGTTTTTT.